These 9 T cell receptor beta chains came from one sample sequenced in a study of blood T cell repertoires in COVID-19. The method was immunoSEQ multiplex PCR; TCRdb's version includes in-frame clones alone and lacks a portion of them. The sample includes about 100,000 clones, 70% to 90% of them seen just once. The sample taken for sequencing was peripheral blood. The receptors shown here come from a man aged 50 or older with active or convalescent COVID-19.

The chain uses TRBV4-1 and TRBJ1-2; a weak D match, TRBD1 (5 bases). The CDR3 sequence is 15 residues long. Germline lookup yields CDR1 MGHRA and CDR2 YSYEKL. V shed 3 bases and J shed 2 bases, with 13 bases lying between them. The CDR3 reads CASSQAPTVNYGYTF. CDR3 DNA: TGCGCCAGCAGCCAGGCGCCGACAGTGAACTATGGCTACACCTTC.

For the CDR3, the DNA is TGCGCCAGCAGCTTGGGATCTAGCGGGGTTCTGTACGAGCAGTACTTC. Amino acid sequence: CASSLGSSGVLYEQYF. The genes are TRBV5-1 and TRBJ2-7; 9 positions match TRBD2. V was pared by 0 bases and J by 4 bases, with 8 bases of the junction left unmatched. CDR3 length: 16 amino acids. Germline assignment: CDR1 SGHRS and CDR2 YFSETQ.

The chain employs TRBV5-4 and TRBJ1-1; 8 bases are a match to TRBD1. The germline V gene has CDR1 SGHNT and CDR2 YYREEE (reference sequence). The CDR3 is made up of 14 amino acids. Germline trimming cut 3 bases from V and 4 bases from J; bases unmatched to any gene: 5. CDR3 in amino acids: CASSSTGAITEAFF. The CDR3 DNA is TGTGCCAGCAGCTCGACAGGGGCGATCACTGAAGCTTTCTTT.

J is TRBJ2-1 and V is TRBV11-2; 13 bases fit TRBD2. Germline CDR1 SGHAT, CDR2 FQNNGV. CDR3 length equals 19 residues. After removal of 1 base from V and 5 bases from J, the junction contained 11 bases not matched to a gene. The CDR3 reads CASSLVLAGGQGVNNEQFF. The CDR3 nucleotides read TGTGCCAGCAGCTTAGTACTAGCGGGAGGGCAAGGGGTTAACAATGAGCAGTTCTTC.

This rearrangement joins TRBV14 to TRBJ1-2; D is unclear. This CDR3 is 13 amino acids long. Trimming removed 4 bases at V and 7 bases at J, with 13 bases between. Germline loops: CDR1 SGHDN, CDR2 FVKESK. CDR3 coding DNA: TGTGCCAGCAGCCCCCGACAAGGCAGTGGCTACACCTTC. Its translation is CASSPRQGSGYTF.

In its sample, this clone was seen once. This chain uses TRBV28 with TRBJ2-1; 9 bases are shared with TRBD1. The CDR3 sequence is 15 residues long. Germline V gene lookup returns CDR1 MDHEN and CDR2 SYDVKM. The trim removed 6 bases at V and 2 bases at J, leaving 5 bases unmatched. The CDR3 loop is CASRPWTGAYNEQFF. Written as DNA, the CDR3 is TGTGCCAGCAGACCCTGGACAGGGGCCTACAATGAGCAGTTCTTC.

The chain is built from TRBV6-5 and TRBJ2-3; no firm D call. Germline lookup yields CDR1 MNHEY and CDR2 SVGAGI. The CDR3 extends over 14 amino acids. V lost 5 bases, J lost 7 bases, and 16 bases lay in between. The CDR3 reads CASSPRLEHYTQYF. DNA for the CDR3: TGTGCCAGCAGTCCTCGACTGGAACATTATACGCAGTATTTT.

Here the CDR3 DNA reads TGTGCCAGTAGCCTCCAGGGGCGTGGGGGCTACACCTTC. Protein sequence: CASSLQGRGGYTF. This chain uses TRBV19 with TRBJ1-2; D is perhaps TRBD1 (6 bases). The CDR3 is 13 amino acids. V lost 6 bases and J 8 bases, leaving 16 bases between the germline ends. The V gene's germline CDR1 is LNHDA and CDR2 SQIVND (reference sequence).

This sequence joins TRBV2 and TRBJ2-1, with 16 bases fitting TRBD2. This CDR3 region has 16 residues. V lost 4 bases and J lost 9; bases outside the gene matches: 6. Germline CDR1 reads SNHLY; CDR2 reads FYNNEI. The CDR3 bases are TGTGCCAGCAGTGGACCGGGACTAGCGGGAGGGGGTGAGCAGTTCTTC. Translation: CASSGPGLAGGGEQFF.